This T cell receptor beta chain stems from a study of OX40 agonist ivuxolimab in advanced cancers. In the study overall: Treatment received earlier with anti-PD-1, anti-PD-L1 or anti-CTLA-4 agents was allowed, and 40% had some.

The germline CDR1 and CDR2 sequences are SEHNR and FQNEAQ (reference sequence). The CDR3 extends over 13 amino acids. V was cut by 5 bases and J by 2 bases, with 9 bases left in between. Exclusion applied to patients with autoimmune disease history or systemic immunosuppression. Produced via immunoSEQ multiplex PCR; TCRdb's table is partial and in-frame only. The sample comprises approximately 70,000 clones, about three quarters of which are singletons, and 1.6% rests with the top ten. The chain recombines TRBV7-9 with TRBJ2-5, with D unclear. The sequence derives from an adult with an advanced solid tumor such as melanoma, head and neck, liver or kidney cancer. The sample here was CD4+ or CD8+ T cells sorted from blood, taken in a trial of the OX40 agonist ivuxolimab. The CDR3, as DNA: TGTGCCAGCAGCACTGGTCAACAAGAGACCCAGTACTTC. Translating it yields CASSTGQQETQYF.